Shown below are 17 T cell receptor beta chains from a single sample sequenced in a study of glioma-infiltrating T cells after dendritic cell vaccination listed by TCRdb under 2016. Libraries came from the immunoSEQ multiplex PCR assay. Not all clones reach the TCRdb copy of this immuneACCESS table, which keeps in-frame sequences only. Checked studies attribute under half of the gap to unresolved V genes and leave the rest unexplained. This sample holds about 30,000 clones; 90% were observed only once. The top ten clones comprise over 2% of the sample. The sequencing here drew on blood, taken before dendritic cell vaccination. These receptors were obtained from a human donor with glioblastoma.

J is TRBJ2-1 and V is TRBV5-1, with 9 bases matching TRBD1. The CDR3 has 17 amino acids. Germline lookup yields CDR1 SGHRS and CDR2 YFSETQ. V dropped 4 bases and J dropped 6; count of bases not matched to a gene: 14. The CDR3 nucleotides read TGCGCCAGCAGCCCCTCCACCGGACAGGGGTGGGGCAATGAGCAGTTCTTC. Translating it yields CASSPSTGQGWGNEQFF.

The V call is TRBV4-1, the J call TRBJ2-5; TRBD2 matches at 8 bases. V gave up 4 bases and J gave up 3 bases; unmatched junction bases: 7. The CDR3 sequence is 15 residues long. Germline V lookup: CDR1 MGHRA, CDR2 YSYEKL. As DNA, the CDR3 is TGCGCCAGCAGCCCCTGGCGGGGGGCCGAAGAGACCCAGTACTTC. Encoded protein: CASSPWRGAEETQYF.

CDR3 sequence (DNA): TGTGCCAGCAGCCACAGACAGAACTTTAATTCACCCCTCCACTTT. Residues: CASSHRQNFNSPLHF. V is TRBV14 and J is TRBJ1-6; possibly TRBD1 for D (5 bases). This CDR3 has 15 residues. Trimming stripped 3 bases from V and 6 bases from J, with 12 bases between. The germline V gene has CDR1 SGHDN and CDR2 FVKESK.

The rearrangement uses TRBV7-8 and TRBJ2-5, with 8 nucleotides matching TRBD1. V lost 8 bases, J lost 1 base, and 12 bases stayed unmatched. This CDR3 has 16 residues. Looked up from germline, CDR1 is SGHVS and CDR2 is FQNEAQ. The CDR3 region is CASHQGARAGQETQYF. The DNA of the CDR3 is TGTGCCAGCCACCAGGGGGCGAGGGCGGGCCAAGAGACCCAGTACTTC.

The CDR3 DNA follows: TGTGCCATCAGTGGGGAGAGCGGGGGCTTTAAGTACTTC. The encoded protein is CAISGESGGFKYF. The rearrangement uses TRBV10-3 and TRBJ2-4; 8 bases are a match to TRBD2. Germline values: CDR1 ENHRY, CDR2 SYGVKD. V shed 4 bases, J shed 14 bases, and the junction held 10 bases outside the gene matches. The CDR3 spans 13 residues.

V is TRBV6-5 and J is TRBJ2-5; TRBD2 aligns across 10 bases. Germline loops: CDR1 MNHEY, CDR2 SVGAGI. Trimming cost V 4 bases and J 1 base; bases outside gene matches: 0. The CDR3 sequence is 14 residues long. The CDR3 sequence is CASSWTSGQETQYF. The CDR3, as DNA: TGTGCCAGCAGTTGGACTAGCGGCCAAGAGACCCAGTACTTC.

V gene TRBV6-5 combines with J gene TRBJ1-6; the match to TRBD1 covers 7 bases. Germline V gene lookup returns CDR1 MNHEY and CDR2 SVGAGI. The V gene end was trimmed by 5 bases and the J gene end by 7 bases; junction bases not matched to a gene: 8. The CDR3 loop spans 15 amino acids. CDR3 bases: TGTGCCAGCAGTCAGTACGGGACAGTCAATTCACCCCTCCACTTT. It translates to CASSQYGTVNSPLHF.

The rearrangement joins TRBV2 to TRBJ2-5; 15 bases line up with TRBD2. The CDR3 is 16 residues long. Losses at the gene ends were 6 bases for V and 5 bases for J; bases not matched to a gene: 7. From germline, CDR1 is SNHLY and CDR2 FYNNEI. The DNA of the CDR3 is TGTGCCAGCAGGAGGACTAGCGGGGGGGCCGGGGAGACCCAGTACTTC. The encoded protein is CASRRTSGGAGETQYF.

The chain carries TRBV27 and TRBJ2-3; 10 bases line up with TRBD2. CDR3 size: 18 residues. Trimming at V came to 6 bases and at J to 0 bases, leaving 12 bases not matched to a gene. Germline CDR1 is MNHEY and CDR2 is SMNVEV (reference sequence). CDR3 coding DNA: TGTGCCAGCAGGTTGTGGAGCGGGGGGGTATCTAGCACAGATACGCAGTATTTT. Protein product: CASRLWSGGVSSTDTQYF.

In DNA, the CDR3 is TGTGCCAGCAGCTTAGTGCGGCAGGGGACCTACGAGCAGTACTTC. This codes for CASSLVRQGTYEQYF. This chain links TRBV11-2 with TRBJ2-7; TRBD1 is a possible D gene (6 bases). Trimming removed 1 base at V and 2 bases at J, with 12 bases between. Germline V gives CDR1 SGHAT, CDR2 FQNNGV. The CDR3 is 15 residues long.

The CDR3 nucleotides read TGCGCCAGCAGCCAAGATGGGGCGGGAGGCACAGATACGCAGTATTTT. It encodes CASSQDGAGGTDTQYF. The chain carries TRBV4-1 and TRBJ2-3; the match to TRBD2 covers 7 bases. The junction had 4 bases not matched to a gene; V was cut back by 0 bases and J by 1 base. CDR3 length equals 16 residues. The V gene's germline CDR1 is MGHRA and CDR2 YSYEKL.

This chain joins TRBV7-2 and TRBJ2-5, with 8 bases aligning to TRBD2. The CDR3 extends over 13 amino acids. The ends lost 4 bases at V and 5 bases at J; junction bases unmatched: 3. Germline V CDR1 and CDR2: SGHTA, FQGNSA. CDR3 region: CASSSAGAETQYF. The CDR3 region has the DNA TGTGCCAGCAGCTCAGCGGGGGCGGAGACCCAGTACTTC.

The V gene is TRBV30, the J gene TRBJ2-3; tentative D call: TRBD2 (5 bases). The germline V and J ends were trimmed by 3 bases and 9 bases, with 13 bases remaining between them. The CDR3 sequence is 12 residues long. CDR1 and CDR2 (germline): GTSNPN, SVGIG (reference sequence). CDR3 bases: TGTGCCTGGAGCGTTACTAGTGGGACGCAGTATTTT. It yields the protein CAWSVTSGTQYF. The full variable domain, with the rest looked up from reference TRBV30 and TRBJ2-3, is SQTIHQWPATLVQPVGSPLSLECTVEGTSNPNLYWYRQAAGRGLQLLFYSVGIGQISSEVPQNLSASRPQDRQFILSSKKLLLSDSGFYLCAWSVTSGTQYFGPGTRLTVL.

V usage is TRBV5-1 and J usage is TRBJ2-2, with TRBD1 matching over 7 bases. Trimming removed 4 bases from V and 2 bases from J; junction bases left unmatched: 5. The CDR3 spans 15 residues. The germline V gene encodes CDR1 SGHRS and CDR2 YFSETQ. The DNA for the CDR3 is TGCGCCAGCAGCGGACAGGCTATTAACACCGGGGAGCTGTTTTTT. As protein: CASSGQAINTGELFF. The full variable domain, rest sourced from reference TRBV5-1 and TRBJ2-2, is KAGVTQTPRYLIKTRGQQVTLSCSPISGHRSVSWYQQTPGQGLQFLFEYFSETQRNKGNFPGRFSGRQFSNSRSEMNVSTLELGDSALYLCASSGQAINTGELFFGEGSRLTVL.

This clone was detected once. V and J are TRBV7-9 and TRBJ2-3; maybe TRBD2 (6 bases). V gave up 5 bases and J gave up 8 bases, with 14 bases separating them. The CDR3 consists of 13 residues. From germline, CDR1 is SEHNR and CDR2 FQNEAQ (reference sequence). The CDR3 bases are TGTGCCAGCAGCGTAACTAGCTTGGGTACGCAGTATTTT. The encoded protein is CASSVTSLGTQYF.

The chain has TRBV18 and TRBJ2-5; 11 positions match TRBD1. Losses at the gene ends were 4 bases for V and 4 bases for J; bases not matched to a gene: 2. The germline V gene has CDR1 KGHSH and CDR2 LQKENI. The length of the CDR3 is 14 residues. CDR3 region: CASSRGTGGETQYF. DNA of the CDR3: TGTGCCAGCTCACGAGGGACAGGGGGAGAGACCCAGTACTTC.

The sample holds one count of this clone. The J gene is TRBJ2-5, the V gene TRBV14; D not resolved. Germline assignment: CDR1 SGHDN and CDR2 FVKESK. This CDR3 region has 12 residues. V lost 4 bases and J 7 bases, leaving 10 bases between the germline ends. CDR3 sequence: CASSLVSGTQYF. CDR3 bases: TGTGCCAGCAGCCTCGTTTCGGGGACCCAGTACTTC. Based on the CDR3 plus reference TRBV14 and TRBJ2-5, the full variable domain is EAGVTQFPSHSVIEKGQTVTLRCDPISGHDNLYWYRRVMGKEIKFLLHFVKESKQDESGMPNNRFLAERTGGTYSTLKVQPAELEDSGVYFCASSLVSGTQYFGPGTRLLVL.